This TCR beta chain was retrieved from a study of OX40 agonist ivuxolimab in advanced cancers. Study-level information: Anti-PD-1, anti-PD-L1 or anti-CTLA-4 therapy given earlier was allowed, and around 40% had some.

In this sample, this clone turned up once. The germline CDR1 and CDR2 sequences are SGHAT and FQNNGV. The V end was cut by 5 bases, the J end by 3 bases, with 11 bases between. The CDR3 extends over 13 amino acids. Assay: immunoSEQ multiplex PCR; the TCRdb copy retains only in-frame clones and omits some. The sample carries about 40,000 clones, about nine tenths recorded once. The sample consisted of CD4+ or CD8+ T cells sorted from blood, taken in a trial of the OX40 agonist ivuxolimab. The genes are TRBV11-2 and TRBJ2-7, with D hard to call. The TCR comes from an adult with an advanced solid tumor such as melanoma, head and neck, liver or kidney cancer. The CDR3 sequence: CASSVYRDYEQYF. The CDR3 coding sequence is TGTGCCAGCAGCGTTTACAGAGACTACGAGCAGTACTTC. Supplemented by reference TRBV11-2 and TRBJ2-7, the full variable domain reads EAGVAQSPRYKIIEKRQSVAFWCNPISGHATLYWYQQILGQGPKLLIQFQNNGVVDDSQLPKDRFSAERLKGVDSTLKIQPAKLEDSAVYLCASSVYRDYEQYFGPGTRLTVT.